The present entry profiles one TCR beta chain with its context. This CDR3 spans 17 amino acids. With 1 base clipped from V and 0 bases from J, the junction kept 6 bases outside the gene matches. Looked up from germline, CDR1 is LGHNA and CDR2 is YSLEER. This sample is part of a study of cytomegalovirus exposure and HLA in healthy donors. Data came from immunoSEQ multiplex PCR; TCRdb stores just in-frame clones and leaves some out. Of 200,000 or so clones listed, roughly 82% are singletons. The clonotype was recovered from a man aged 18-30 years in good health and CMV-seropositive. The chain links TRBV4-3 to TRBJ2-7; 10 nucleotides agree with TRBD2. The sequencing input was PBMCs. The CDR3 protein is CASSQASSGSFSYEQYF. In DNA, the CDR3 is TGCGCCAGCAGCCAAGCTTCTAGCGGGAGTTTCTCCTACGAGCAGTACTTC.